A selection of T cell receptor beta chains follows, all from one sample in a study of T cells in Graves' hyperthyroidism and ophthalmopathy. TCRdb redid the calling of the multiplex PCR reads with MiXCR, one entry per CDR3 protein. Of about 640,000 distinct CDR3 sequences listed, around 21% are singletons. Input material: blood. Receptors were obtained from a man aged 25 to 40 with Graves' ophthalmopathy. The CDR3 runs from the conserved cysteine through the conserved F or W. A D gene is named only where the DNA matches it firmly. Size values are once, few and many counts, or a class for expanded clones, and some rows have none.

cdr3_nt: TGTGCCAGCAGCAACCGGGACAGCCACAATGAGCAGTTCTTC
cdr3_aa: CASSNRDSHNEQFF
v_call: TRBV12-3/TRBV12-4
clone_size: few
d_call: TRBD1
j_call: TRBJ2-1

cdr3_nt: TGTGCCAGCAGCTTAGATGCGGGGGCTTACAATGAGCAGTTCTTC
cdr3_aa: CASSLDAGAYNEQFF
v_call: TRBV11-3
clone_size: few
d_call: NA
j_call: TRBJ2-1

cdr3_nt: TGTGCCAGTAGTATACGGCAGTACAATGAGCAGTTCTTC
cdr3_aa: CASSIRQYNEQFF
v_call: TRBV19
clone_size: few
d_call: NA
j_call: TRBJ2-1

cdr3_nt: TGTGCTAGTGGTTTCGTAACGTACGGACTAGCGGGAGGTCTGAACACCGGGGAGCTGTTTTTT
cdr3_aa: CASGFVTYGLAGGLNTGELFF
v_call: TRBV12-5
clone_size: many
d_call: TRBD2
j_call: TRBJ2-2

cdr3_nt: TGTGCCAGCAGCCACGGACAGGGGCCCCGTAAGGCCCAGTACTTC
cdr3_aa: CASSHGQGPRKAQYF
v_call: TRBV11-1
clone_size: many
d_call: TRBD1
j_call: TRBJ2-5

cdr3_nt: TGTGCCAGTAGTCCAGCGGGGCAAAAACTGTTTTTT
cdr3_aa: CASSPAGQKLFF
v_call: TRBV19
clone_size: NA
d_call: NA
j_call: TRBJ1-4

cdr3_nt: TGTGCCAGCAGGAAATCGGGACAGGGGGATGGCTACACCTTC
cdr3_aa: CASRKSGQGDGYTF
v_call: TRBV6-1
clone_size: NA
d_call: TRBD1
j_call: TRBJ1-2

cdr3_nt: TGTGCCAGCAGTCCAATTGGGAGCACCTACGAGCAGTACTTC
cdr3_aa: CASSPIGSTYEQYF
v_call: TRBV6-1
clone_size: few
d_call: NA
j_call: TRBJ2-7

cdr3_nt: TGTGCCAGCAGCAGGACCGCGGGGACTAGCCGATCGGGGGAGCAGTACTTC
cdr3_aa: CASSRTAGTSRSGEQYF
v_call: TRBV6-2/TRBV6-3
clone_size: many
d_call: TRBD2
j_call: TRBJ2-7

cdr3_nt: TGTGCCAGCAGCTTAGCGCGGGTCGGGAACCAAGAGACCCAGTACTTC
cdr3_aa: CASSLARVGNQETQYF
v_call: TRBV7-9
clone_size: few
d_call: NA
j_call: TRBJ2-5

cdr3_nt: TGTGCCAGCAGCTTAGTCAAGGGAGGTGAGACCCAGTACTTC
cdr3_aa: CASSLVKGGETQYF
v_call: TRBV7-9
clone_size: few
d_call: NA
j_call: TRBJ2-5

cdr3_nt: TGTGCCAGCAGCCCGAAAACCCTAGCGGGAGGAAACATTCAGTACTTC
cdr3_aa: CASSPKTLAGGNIQYF
v_call: TRBV5-6
clone_size: NA
d_call: TRBD2
j_call: TRBJ2-4

cdr3_nt: TGCAGTGCTAGAGGGTCTTTCTATGGCTACACCTTC
cdr3_aa: CSARGSFYGYTF
v_call: TRBV20-1
clone_size: NA
d_call: NA
j_call: TRBJ1-2

cdr3_nt: TGTGCCAGCAGCTTACGCAGGGTGTATGCCGGGGAGCTGTTTTTT
cdr3_aa: CASSLRRVYAGELFF
v_call: TRBV7-2
clone_size: few
d_call: NA
j_call: TRBJ2-2

cdr3_nt: TGCAGCGTCTGGACAGGGCTGAACACTGAAGCTTTCTTT
cdr3_aa: CSVWTGLNTEAFF
v_call: TRBV29-1
clone_size: few
d_call: TRBD1
j_call: TRBJ1-1

cdr3_nt: TGTGCCAGCAGTTCGGACAGGGGGCCGCCGGGGCTGTTTTTT
cdr3_aa: CASSSDRGPPGLFF
v_call: TRBV6-5
clone_size: NA
d_call: TRBD1
j_call: TRBJ2-2

cdr3_nt: TGTGCCTGGAGTGTACTGAGGGGGGGATATGGCTACACCTTC
cdr3_aa: CAWSVLRGGYGYTF
v_call: TRBV30
clone_size: NA
d_call: NA
j_call: TRBJ1-2

cdr3_nt: TGTGCCAGCAGCCCTACTCAGGGGCCCAATGAGCAGTTCTTC
cdr3_aa: CASSPTQGPNEQFF
v_call: TRBV6-1
clone_size: few
d_call: NA
j_call: TRBJ2-1

cdr3_nt: TGTGCCAGCAGGCACAGGAGTTCCTACGAGCAGTACTTC
cdr3_aa: CASRHRSSYEQYF
v_call: TRBV28
clone_size: NA
d_call: NA
j_call: TRBJ2-7

cdr3_nt: TGTGCCAGCACCTTAGGGGCAGGGGGTATCACTGAAGCTTTCTTT
cdr3_aa: CASTLGAGGITEAFF
v_call: TRBV12-3/TRBV12-4
clone_size: NA
d_call: TRBD1
j_call: TRBJ1-1